This note documents a single T cell receptor beta chain sequence. The antigen remains unidentified. This sample is drawn from a study of cytomegalovirus exposure and HLA in healthy donors. Whole-study findings and limits: Presence/absence analyses supposed approximately even sequencing depth among donors. In an earlier analysis, most TCR beta V segments were productive about 87% or about 30% of the time. Later analysis found that TCR beta chains associated with HLA were more clonally expanded than other, equally common chains. In a later analysis, the majority of CMV-associated beta chains seemingly showed HLA restriction.

PCR was performed using 60 Vbeta and 13 Jbeta primers. The table came from immunoSEQ multiplex PCR; TCRdb's copy has only in-frame clones and leaves some out. This sample yields some 120,000 clones, of which 65% to 85% are seen a single time; 1% to 1.5% belongs to the top ten. From germline, CDR1 is SGDLS and CDR2 YYNGEE. The CDR3 is made up of 20 amino acids. V lost 6 bases and J lost 0; bases outside the gene matches: 12. Material for sequencing was PBMCs. The TCR comes from a man over 45 in good health and CMV-seronegative. V gene TRBV9 combines with J gene TRBJ2-2, with 15 bases fitting TRBD2. CDR3 residues: CASNPAGGLAGGTNTGELFF. DNA of the CDR3: TGTGCCAGCAACCCAGCAGGGGGACTAGCGGGAGGAACGAACACCGGGGAGCTGTTTTTT.